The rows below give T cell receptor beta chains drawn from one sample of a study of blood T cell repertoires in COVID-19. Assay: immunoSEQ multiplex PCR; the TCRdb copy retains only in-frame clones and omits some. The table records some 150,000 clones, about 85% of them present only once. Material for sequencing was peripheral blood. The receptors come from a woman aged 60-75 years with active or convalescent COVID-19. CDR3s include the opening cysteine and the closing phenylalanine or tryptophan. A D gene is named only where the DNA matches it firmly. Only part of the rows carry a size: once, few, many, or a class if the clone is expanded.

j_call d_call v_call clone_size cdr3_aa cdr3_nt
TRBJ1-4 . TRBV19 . CASSMGGLAFNEKLFF TGTGCCAGTAGTATGGGAGGACTGGCCTTTAATGAAAAACTGTTTTTT
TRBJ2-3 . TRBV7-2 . CASSLVGGRADTQYF TGTGCCAGCAGCTTAGTGGGGGGGCGGGCGGATACGCAGTATTTT
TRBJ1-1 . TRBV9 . CASSVEGRMNTEAFF TGTGCCAGCAGCGTAGAAGGGAGAATGAACACTGAAGCTTTCTTT
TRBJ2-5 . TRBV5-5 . CASSLGALQQETQYF TGTGCCAGCAGCTTGGGGGCGCTCCAGCAAGAGACCCAGTACTTC
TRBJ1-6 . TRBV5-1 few CASSLAEDSPLHF TGCGCCAGCAGCTTGGCAGAGGATTCACCCCTCCACTTT
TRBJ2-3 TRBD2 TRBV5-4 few CASSLGTSGAGTDTQYF TGTGCCAGCAGCTTGGGGACTAGCGGGGCGGGCACAGATACGCAGTATTTT
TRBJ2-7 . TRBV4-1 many CASSQDNGETYEQYF TGCGCCAGCAGCCAAGACAACGGGGAAACCTACGAGCAGTACTTC
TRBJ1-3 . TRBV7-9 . CASSLGAGDGNTIYF TGTGCCAGCAGCTTAGGGGCAGGGGATGGAAACACCATATATTTT
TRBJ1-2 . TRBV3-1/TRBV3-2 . CASSRHQEADYGYTF TGTGCCAGCAGCCGACATCAGGAGGCTGACTATGGCTACACCTTC
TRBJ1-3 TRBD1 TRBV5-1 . CASSPQGLGNTIYF TGCGCCAGCAGCCCACAGGGGCTGGGAAACACCATATATTTT
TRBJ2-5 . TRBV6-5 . CASETGIQETQYF TGTGCCAGTGAAACAGGAATCCAAGAGACCCAGTACTTC
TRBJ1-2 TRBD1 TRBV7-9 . CASSRTGGGYTF TGTGCCAGCAGCCGTACAGGGGGCGGCTACACCTTC
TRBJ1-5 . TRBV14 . CASSLGRRARVGNQPQHF TGTGCCAGCAGCCTTGGACGGAGGGCTAGGGTTGGCAATCAGCCCCAGCATTTT
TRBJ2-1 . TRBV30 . CAWSSPSGVGNEQFF TGTGCCTGGAGTTCTCCGTCCGGGGTGGGCAATGAGCAGTTCTTC
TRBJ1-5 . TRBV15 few CATSPGLGQPQHF TGTGCCACCAGCCCAGGGCTGGGACAGCCCCAGCATTTT
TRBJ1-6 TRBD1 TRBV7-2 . CASSSLQGGLGYSPLHF TGTGCCAGCAGCTCGTTACAGGGGGGCTTGGGATATTCACCCCTCCACTTT
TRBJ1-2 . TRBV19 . CASSSPARGRGSYGYTF TGTGCCAGTAGTTCCCCGGCTAGGGGCAGGGGAAGCTATGGCTACACCTTC
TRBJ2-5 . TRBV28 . CASSLAGPETQYF TGTGCCAGCAGTTTAGCAGGGCCCGAGACCCAGTACTTC
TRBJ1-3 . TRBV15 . CATSRTPSGFGNTIYF TGTGCCACCAGCAGAACTCCCTCAGGGTTCGGAAACACCATATATTTT
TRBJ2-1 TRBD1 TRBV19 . CASIPPGQGHNEQFF TGTGCCAGTATTCCCCCGGGACAGGGGCACAATGAGCAGTTCTTC
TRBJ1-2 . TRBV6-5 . CASSPTDSGYTF TGTGCCAGCAGCCCCACTGACTCCGGCTACACCTTC
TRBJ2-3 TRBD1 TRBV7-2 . CASSLEGASTDTQYF TGTGCCAGCAGCTTAGAGGGGGCGAGCACAGATACGCAGTATTTT
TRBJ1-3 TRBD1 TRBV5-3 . CARSLRDRLTLEQQSNSGNTIYF TGTGCCAGAAGCCTCCGGGACAGACTTACTCTGGAACAACAGTCAAACTCTGGAAACACCATATATTTT
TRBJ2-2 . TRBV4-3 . CASSQVRGYTGELFF TGCGCCAGCAGCCAAGTCCGAGGGTACACCGGGGAGCTGTTTTTT
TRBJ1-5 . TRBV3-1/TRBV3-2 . CASSQASGEQPQHF TGTGCCAGCAGCCAAGCGTCAGGGGAACAGCCCCAGCATTTT
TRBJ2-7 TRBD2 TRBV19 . CASSIGSGGGSYEQYF TGTGCCAGTAGTATAGGGAGCGGGGGGGGCTCCTACGAGCAGTACTTC
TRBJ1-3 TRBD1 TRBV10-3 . CAIGTGSSGNTIYF TGTGCCATTGGGACAGGTTCCTCTGGAAACACCATATATTTT
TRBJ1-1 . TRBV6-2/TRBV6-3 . CASSPFGGTEAFF TGTGCCAGCAGTCCATTCGGAGGAACTGAAGCTTTCTTT
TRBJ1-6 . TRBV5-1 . CASSLQENSPLHF TGCGCCAGCAGCTTACAGGAAAATTCACCCCTCCACTTT
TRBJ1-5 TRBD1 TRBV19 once CASKPTGYSNQPQHF TGTGCCAGTAAACCGACAGGGTACAGCAATCAGCCCCAGCATTTT
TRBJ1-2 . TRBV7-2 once CASSFFSNGYTF TGTGCCAGCAGCTTTTTTTCAAATGGCTACACCTTC
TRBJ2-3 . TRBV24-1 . CATGGTSTDTQYF TGTGCCACCGGGGGGACTAGCACAGATACGCAGTATTTT
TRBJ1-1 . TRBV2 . CASSDAHNLGNTEAFF TGTGCCAGCAGCGATGCCCATAACCTCGGGAACACTGAAGCTTTCTTT
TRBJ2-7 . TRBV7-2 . CASSTPGQTYEQYF TGTGCCAGCAGCACGCCGGGACAAACCTACGAGCAGTACTTC
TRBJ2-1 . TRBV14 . CASSQGAYSLIF TGTGCCAGCAGCCAAGGGGCATACAGTCTTATCTTC